One T cell receptor beta chain is described in this entry. Some clones are missing from TCRdb's copy, which holds only in-frame ones; the method was immunoSEQ multiplex PCR. In the table there are around 200,000 clones, approximately 90% of which are singletons. The data were taken from a study of blood T cell repertoires in COVID-19. CDR3 length equals 14 residues. Per the germline V gene, CDR1 is SGHNT and CDR2 is YENEEA. After removal of 3 bases from V and 1 base from J, the junction contained 3 bases not matched to a gene. This receptor was identified in a man between 60 and 75 years old who had recovered from COVID-19. The sequenced material came from peripheral blood. This chain joins TRBV11-3 and TRBJ2-7, with 7 nucleotides matching TRBD2. The CDR3 reads CASSFGLESYEQYF. The DNA of the CDR3 is TGTGCCAGCAGCTTCGGACTAGAGTCCTACGAGCAGTACTTC.